The rows below give T cell receptor beta chains drawn from one sample of a study of control samples from healthy donors and cancer patients. Profiled with immunoSEQ multiplex PCR; TCRdb holds only in-frame clones, not every one. Here the sample spans about 75,000 clones, 94% being singletons. Sequenced input: blood. The receptor set was obtained from a woman aged 40 to 49 in good health. CDR3s include the opening cysteine and the closing phenylalanine or tryptophan. D genes are given only for firm matches. Size is stated for part of the rows, as once, few or many counts, or as a class when the clone is expanded.

NA	TRBV3-1/TRBV3-2	TRBJ1-2	TRBD1	CASSHGDRGYGYTF	TGTGCCAGCAGCCACGGGGACAGGGGATATGGCTACACCTTC
NA	TRBV29-1	TRBJ2-7	NA	CSVPLTLAGTDDSSYEQYF	TGCAGCGTTCCTCTAACTTTAGCCGGGACCGACGACTCCTCATACGAGCAGTACTTC
NA	TRBV3-1/TRBV3-2	TRBJ1-5	TRBD1	CASSQDSGGDQPQHF	TGTGCCAGCAGCCAAGATTCAGGGGGCGATCAGCCCCAGCATTTT
NA	TRBV9	TRBJ1-2	NA	CASVPGPGPYGYTF	TGTGCCAGCGTTCCAGGCCCAGGACCCTATGGCTACACCTTC
NA	TRBV5-8	TRBJ2-1	TRBD2	CASSPPGGSYNEQFF	TGTGCCAGCAGCCCACCGGGGGGCTCCTACAATGAGCAGTTCTTC
NA	TRBV5-1	TRBJ2-2	NA	CASRGTPNTGELFF	TGCGCCAGCAGGGGGACACCGAACACCGGGGAGCTGTTTTTT
NA	TRBV7-9	TRBJ1-5	NA	CASSLPDPNQPQHF	TGTGCCAGCAGCTTACCGGACCCTAATCAGCCCCAGCATTTT
NA	TRBV5-5	TRBJ2-3	TRBD2	CASSYTTSTNTQYF	TGTGCCAGCAGCTATACGACTAGCACGAATACGCAGTATTTT
NA	TRBV7-3	TRBJ1-2	NA	CASSFDFGYGYTF	TGTGCCAGCAGCTTTGATTTTGGCTATGGCTACACCTTC
NA	TRBV6-5	TRBJ2-7	NA	CASSYSRASTSYEQYF	TGTGCCAGCAGTTACTCGAGGGCTAGCACCTCCTACGAGCAGTACTTC
NA	TRBV18	TRBJ1-4	NA	CASSPPQETNEKLFF	TGTGCCAGCTCACCACCGCAGGAAACTAATGAAAAACTGTTTTTT
NA	TRBV30	TRBJ1-6	NA	CAWRTAPYNSPLHF	TGTGCCTGGCGGACAGCGCCTTATAATTCACCCCTCCACTTT
NA	TRBV15	TRBJ1-6	NA	CATSRELLNSPLHF	TGTGCCACCAGCAGAGAACTTCTTAATTCACCCCTCCACTTT
NA	TRBV27	TRBJ1-1	NA	CASSFGGTTGAEAFF	TGTGCCAGCAGTTTCGGCGGGACAACAGGAGCTGAAGCTTTCTTT
NA	TRBV9	TRBJ2-7	TRBD1	CASSVEGTGTYGEQYF	TGTGCCAGCAGCGTAGAAGGGACAGGGACCTACGGCGAGCAGTACTTC
NA	TRBV7-9	TRBJ2-7	NA	CASSLAPGSYEQYF	TGTGCCAGCAGCTTAGCGCCGGGATCCTACGAGCAGTACTTC
NA	TRBV19	TRBJ1-2	TRBD1	CASIPMRTGGRDYGYTF	TGTGCCAGTATCCCCATGAGGACAGGGGGCCGGGACTATGGCTACACCTTC
NA	TRBV7-9	TRBJ2-5	NA	CASSLASEGMETQYF	TGTGCCAGCAGCTTAGCTTCGGAGGGGATGGAGACCCAGTACTTC
NA	TRBV3-1/TRBV3-2	TRBJ2-5	NA	CASSQMEETQYF	TGTGCCAGCAGCCAAATGGAAGAGACCCAGTACTTC
NA	TRBV18	TRBJ2-1	NA	CASSPVSDEQFF	TGTGCCAGCTCACCAGTAAGCGATGAGCAGTTCTTC
NA	TRBV5-1	TRBJ1-5	NA	CASSLQGDQPQHF	TGCGCCAGCAGCTTGCAAGGGGATCAGCCCCAGCATTTT
NA	TRBV4-1	TRBJ1-6	NA	CASSQEGGTAGSPLHF	TGCGCCAGCAGCCAAGAGGGAGGGACGGCGGGTTCACCCCTCCACTTT
once	TRBV2	TRBJ1-2	NA	CASPASQIGYTF	TGTGCCTCACCCGCCAGTCAAATCGGCTACACCTTC
once	TRBV24-1	TRBJ2-1	TRBD2	CATSDLGLAGGYEQFF	TGTGCCACCAGTGATTTGGGACTAGCGGGGGGTTATGAGCAGTTCTTC
NA	TRBV7-6	TRBJ2-7	NA	CASSLAGTGTYEQYF	TGTGCCAGCAGCTTAGCAGGGACCGGGACCTACGAGCAGTACTTC
NA	TRBV11-3	TRBJ1-3	NA	CASSEGLGNTIYF	TGTGCCAGCAGCGAGGGGCTCGGGAACACCATATATTTT
NA	TRBV3-1/TRBV3-2	TRBJ1-5	NA	CASSPQRGNQPQHF	TGTGCCAGCAGCCCGCAAAGAGGCAATCAGCCCCAGCATTTT
NA	TRBV27	TRBJ2-7	NA	CASSFGGNNEQYF	TGTGCCAGCAGTTTTGGGGGTAACAACGAGCAGTACTTC
NA	TRBV30	TRBJ1-4	NA	CAWKAGWATNEKLFF	TGTGCCTGGAAAGCGGGGTGGGCAACTAATGAAAAACTGTTTTTT
NA	TRBV6-5	TRBJ2-7	NA	CASRRGENSYEQYF	TGTGCCAGCAGGAGGGGCGAAAACTCCTACGAGCAGTACTTC
NA	TRBV27	TRBJ1-5	NA	CASSLMGGRQPQHF	TGTGCCAGCAGTTTAATGGGGGGTCGGCAGCCCCAGCATTTT
NA	TRBV7-2	TRBJ2-5	NA	CASSSQGGPLETQYF	TGTGCCAGCAGCTCCCAGGGAGGTCCGTTGGAGACCCAGTACTTC
NA	TRBV6-6	TRBJ1-1	NA	CASSPPLRLSEAFF	TGTGCCAGCAGTCCACCTCTTCGACTGAGTGAAGCTTTCTTT
NA	TRBV5-1	TRBJ2-7	NA	CASSLGPKLGYEQYF	TGCGCCAGCAGCTTGGGTCCCAAACTGGGGTACGAGCAGTACTTC
once	TRBV9	TRBJ2-7	TRBD2	CASSVGGGTYEQYF	TGTGCCAGCAGCGTAGGGGGGGGTACCTACGAGCAGTACTTC
NA	TRBV6-5	TRBJ1-5	NA	CASSYSSYSNQPQHF	TGTGCCAGCAGTTACTCCTCCTATAGCAATCAGCCCCAGCATTTT